The clone carrying this T cell receptor (beta chain) was counted between two and nine times. The antigen remains undetermined. The data were taken from a study of blood T cells in healthy people across ages. Study-wide findings and caveats: In long-lived donors, naive CD4+ cell counts and diversity exceeded those of aged donors.

CDR1 and CDR2 (germline): MNHNS, SASEGT. The trim removed 6 bases at V and 9 bases at J, leaving 13 bases unmatched. The CDR3 is 14 amino acids. Alongside a J-beta primer mix, a sample-barcoded 5' primer served in a second PCR lasting about 7 to 11 cycles. At least 2.5 million CDR3-containing paired-end reads were obtained per sample. TCRdb re-derived calls from the 5' RACE reads in MiXCR, one entry per CDR3 protein. In the table there are 1.5 million to 2 million distinct CDR3 sequences, 39% of which are singletons. The donors, aged about 6 to 95, were healthy Caucasians from Russia. Drawing of peripheral blood yielded roughly 10 milliliters from each donor.

The J gene is TRBJ1-2, the V gene TRBV6-1; 7 nucleotides align to TRBD1. Sequencing was done on a sample of blood. This receptor was identified in a human donor in good health. The CDR3 loop is CASRKLDREYRYTF. DNA of the CDR3: TGTGCCAGCAGAAAGTTAGACAGGGAGTATCGCTACACCTTC.